The clone carrying this TCR beta chain has just a few counts. The CDR3 covers 12 residues. The V end lost 1 base, the J end lost 10 bases, and 10 bases lay between the germline ends. The germline CDR1 and CDR2 sequences are MGHRA and YSYEKL. The data derive from a study of blood T cell repertoires in COVID-19. Turning to the study itself: The cDNA or gDNA used as material had been derived from T cells, B-cell-depleted T cells, or PBMCs.

The participants were between roughly 18 and 100 years old and came from about two dozen US areas. The study recruited exposed participants who had met a COVID-19 case within 2 weeks before entry. Sequencing was performed with immunoSEQ multiplex PCR; in TCRdb, only in-frame clones are kept and a portion is missing. The sample lists around 140,000 clones; around 90% were seen once. Sequencing was performed on PBMCs or T cells enriched from blood (not recorded which). The receptor was derived from a woman in her thirties or forties who had been exposed to COVID-19. The rearrangement uses TRBV4-1 and TRBJ1-1; D call uncertain. CDR3 nucleotide sequence: TGCGCCAGCAGCCAAGTTGACCGGGGAGCTTTCTTT. Encoded protein: CASSQVDRGAFF.